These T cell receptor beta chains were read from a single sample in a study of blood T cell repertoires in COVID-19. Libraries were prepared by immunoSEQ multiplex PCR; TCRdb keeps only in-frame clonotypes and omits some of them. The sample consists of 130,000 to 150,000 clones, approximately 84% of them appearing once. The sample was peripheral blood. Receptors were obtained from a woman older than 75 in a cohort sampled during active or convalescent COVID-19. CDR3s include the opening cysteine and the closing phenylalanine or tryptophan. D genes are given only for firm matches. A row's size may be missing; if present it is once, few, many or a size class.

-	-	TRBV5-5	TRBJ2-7	TGTGCCAGCAGCGTCCCCGGGGGATACGAGCAGTACTTC	CASSVPGGYEQYF
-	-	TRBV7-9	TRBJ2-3	TGTGCCAGCAGCTTTTTCTTTGCGGAATCCGCAGATACGCAGTATTTT	CASSFFFAESADTQYF
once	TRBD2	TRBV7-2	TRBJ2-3	TGTGCCAGCAGCTTCGACCAGCGGGGTGCCACAGATACGCAGTATTTT	CASSFDQRGATDTQYF
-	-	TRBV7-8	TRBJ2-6	TGTGCCAGCAGCTTAGGGGCGTCTGGGGCCAACGTCCTGACTTTC	CASSLGASGANVLTF
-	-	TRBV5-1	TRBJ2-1	TGCGCCAGCAGCTTGGAACCTACAGGGAGAGCCTACAATGAGCAGTTCTTC	CASSLEPTGRAYNEQFF
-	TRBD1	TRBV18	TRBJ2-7	TGTGCCAGCTCACCCTACGGGACAGGGGTGTACGAGCAGTACTTC	CASSPYGTGVYEQYF
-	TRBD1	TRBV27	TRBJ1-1	TGTGCCAGCAGTCCCCGGACAGGGGGTGGTATCACTGAAGCTTTCTTT	CASSPRTGGGITEAFF
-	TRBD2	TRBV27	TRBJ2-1	TGTGCCAGCAGACACTCTAGCGGGGCCTACAATGAGCAGTTCTTC	CASRHSSGAYNEQFF
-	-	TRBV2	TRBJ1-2	TGTGCCAGCAGTTTGGGACATATGGAGTATGGCTACACCTTC	CASSLGHMEYGYTF
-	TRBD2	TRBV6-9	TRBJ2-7	TGTGCCAGCAAGCCGGGGAGGGCCTACGAGCAGTACTTC	CASKPGRAYEQYF
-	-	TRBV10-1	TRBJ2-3	TGCGCCAGCAGGGGGGCTCCTAGGGACACAGATACGCAGTATTTT	CASRGAPRDTDTQYF
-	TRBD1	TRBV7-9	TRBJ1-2	TGTGCCAGCAGCTCACAGGGGAGGATAGGTGGCTACACCTTC	CASSSQGRIGGYTF
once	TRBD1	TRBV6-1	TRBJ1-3	TGTGCCAGCAGTGCTAAAGGACAGGGTTATTTT	CASSAKGQGYF
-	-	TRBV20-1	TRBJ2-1	TGCAGTGCTAGGGGGGGAAATGAGCAGTTCTTC	CSARGGNEQFF
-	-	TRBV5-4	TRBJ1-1	TGTGCCAGCAGCTTGGCGGGCAGACGGGGGGACACTGAAGCTTTCTTT	CASSLAGRRGDTEAFF
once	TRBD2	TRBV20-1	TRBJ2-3	TGCAGTGCCAGTAATCCGGGGGGGAGCACAGATACGCAGTATTTT	CSASNPGGSTDTQYF
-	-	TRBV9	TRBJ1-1	TGTGCCAGCAGCCCCAGGGCGACGAACACTGAAGCTTTCTTT	CASSPRATNTEAFF
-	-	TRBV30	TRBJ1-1	TGTGCCTGTAGTAGGGGGGGAAACCCTACTGAAGCTTTCTTT	CACSRGGNPTEAFF